This T cell receptor (beta chain) appears in the sequencing data of a study of cytomegalovirus exposure and HLA in healthy donors. Study-level points and caveats: Clonal expansion, a later analysis showed, was greater in HLA-associated TCR beta chains than in equally common others. TCR beta sequences numbering around 15,000 were associated with HLA alleles at 0.05 false discovery rate in a later analysis. Altogether, 150 to 200 TCR beta chains were recorded as cytomegalovirus-associated.

Likely unrecorded immune exposures existed in these nominally healthy donors. The primer mix had 60 Vbeta and 13 Jbeta primers. TCRdb's table, derived via immunoSEQ multiplex PCR, lists solely in-frame clones and lacks some. Of some 180,000 clones in the sample, 80% were seen once. Trimming took 0 bases from V and 4 from J, leaving 9 bases between them. CDR3 length: 14 amino acids. The germline gives CDR1 KGHSH, CDR2 LQKENI. Comments on this clone: Antigen specificity is unknown. Other DNA sequences from this sample encode an identical CDR3 as well.

This sequence originates from a woman younger than 45 in good health and CMV-seronegative. The chain carries TRBV18 and TRBJ1-1; D is unclear. The sample comprised PBMCs. The CDR3 DNA sequence: TGTGCCAGCTCACCACCAGTCCGGGTCACTGAAGCTTTCTTT. It yields the protein CASSPPVRVTEAFF.